These T cell receptor beta chains were read from a single sample in a study of graft-versus-host responses after intestinal transplantation. Assay: immunoSEQ multiplex PCR; the TCRdb copy retains only in-frame clones and omits some. The sample holds about 89,000 clones, about 94% seen once. These receptors are not linked to any known antigen. The specimen comprised unstimulated CD4+ T cells sorted from spleen or lymph node cells, sampled before transplant. The receptors here all came from a human donor who was the organ donor for an intestinal transplant. Each CDR3 is given with its conserved first and last residue. A D gene is named only where the DNA matches it firmly. Size is omitted from some rows. Given values are once, few, many or a class for expanded clones.

clone_size d_call j_call v_call cdr3_aa cdr3_nt
. TRBD1 TRBJ2-1 TRBV19 CASRPETGTREQFF TGTGCCAGTCGGCCTGAGACAGGGACCCGGGAGCAGTTCTTC
. TRBD1 TRBJ1-5 TRBV9 CASSAGGGTQGSQPQHF TGTGCCAGCAGCGCTGGAGGGGGCACTCAAGGAAGTCAGCCCCAGCATTTT
. TRBD1 TRBJ1-3 TRBV7-2 CASSFNTGGSGNTIYF TGTGCCAGCAGCTTCAACACAGGGGGATCTGGAAACACCATATATTTT
. . TRBJ2-7 TRBV10-3 CAISESFPEQYF TGTGCCATCAGTGAGTCATTTCCCGAGCAGTACTTC
few . TRBJ1-3 TRBV6-1 CASSETNSGNTIYF TGTGCCAGCAGTGAGACAAACTCTGGAAACACCATATATTTT
once TRBD1 TRBJ1-6 TRBV4-1 CASSQVRGHNSPLHF TGCGCCAGCAGCCAAGTGAGGGGGCACAATTCACCCCTCCACTTT
. . TRBJ2-7 TRBV9 CASSRGQGPYEQYF TGTGCCAGCAGCAGGGGCCAGGGACCCTACGAGCAGTACTTC
. TRBD1 TRBJ2-3 TRBV2 CASGQGASDTQYF TGTGCCAGCGGACAGGGGGCTTCAGATACGCAGTATTTT
. . TRBJ2-3 TRBV28 CASRPFRQGADTQYF TGTGCCAGCAGGCCTTTCCGTCAAGGGGCGGATACGCAGTATTTT
. TRBD1 TRBJ1-6 TRBV6-5 CASSYGTGSSPLHF TGTGCCAGCAGTTACGGGACAGGGAGTTCACCCCTCCACTTT
. TRBD1 TRBJ1-2 TRBV9 CASSPHVGTGGHSNYGYTF TGTGCCAGCAGCCCCCATGTCGGGACAGGGGGACATTCTAACTATGGCTACACCTTC
. . TRBJ1-5 TRBV28 CASSLDSRVALHQPQHF TGTGCCAGCAGTTTAGACAGCAGGGTGGCTCTGCATCAGCCCCAGCATTTT
. . TRBJ2-3 TRBV9 CASSVAGDTQYF TGTGCCAGCAGCGTAGCTGGAGATACGCAGTATTTT
. . TRBJ1-1 TRBV6-5 CASSYLIKGTEAFF TGTGCCAGCAGTTACCTTATAAAGGGCACTGAAGCTTTCTTT
. . TRBJ1-1 TRBV6-1 CASRIAGNTEAFF TGTGCCAGCAGGATCGCAGGGAACACTGAAGCTTTCTTT
. TRBD2 TRBJ2-5 TRBV15 CATTIGSGEQETQYF TGTGCCACCACCATAGGTAGCGGGGAACAAGAGACCCAGTACTTC
. . TRBJ2-7 TRBV28 CASSLSPGRTNPGIHEQYF TGTGCCAGCAGTTTATCCCCGGGACGGACTAACCCGGGCATCCACGAGCAGTACTTC
. . TRBJ1-2 TRBV30 CAWSVLITAVRGYTF TGTGCCTGGAGTGTATTAATTACGGCGGTACGGGGCTACACCTTC
once TRBD1 TRBJ2-7 TRBV18 CASSPRTGTGAAGEQYF TGTGCCAGCTCACCACGAACCGGGACAGGGGCGGCCGGGGAGCAGTACTTC
. . TRBJ2-5 TRBV7-9 CASSLGDSYQETQYF TGTGCCAGCAGCTTAGGCGACAGCTATCAAGAGACCCAGTACTTC
once . TRBJ1-4 TRBV10-1 CASSEDPGREKLFF TGCGCCAGCAGTGAGGATCCCGGTCGTGAAAAACTGTTTTTT
. TRBD2 TRBJ2-7 TRBV28 CASETSVMYEQYF TGTGCCAGCGAAACTAGCGTGATGTACGAGCAGTACTTC
. TRBD1 TRBJ2-1 TRBV11-2 CASSRSRDRVNEQFF TGTGCCAGCAGCCGTTCCCGGGACAGGGTAAATGAGCAGTTCTTC
. . TRBJ2-3 TRBV5-1 CASSLVPDTQYF TGCGCCAGCAGCTTGGTTCCAGATACGCAGTATTTT
. . TRBJ2-2 TRBV19 CASSGEDYYTGELFF TGTGCCAGTAGTGGCGAGGACTACTACACCGGGGAGCTGTTTTTT
. TRBD1 TRBJ1-2 TRBV11-1 CASSLQGANYGYTF TGTGCCAGCAGCCTCCAGGGGGCCAACTATGGCTACACCTTC
. TRBD1 TRBJ1-2 TRBV28 CASSPTGQGGIIYGYTF TGTGCCAGCAGTCCGACGGGACAGGGGGGGATAATCTATGGCTACACCTTC
. . TRBJ1-6 TRBV5-6 CASSSLTLTGIYNSPLHF TGTGCCAGCAGCTCATTGACGCTCACAGGGATTTATAATTCACCCCTCCACTTT
. . TRBJ1-3 TRBV5-5 CASSFETGGNTIYF TGTGCCAGCAGCTTCGAAACCGGTGGAAACACCATATATTTT
. . TRBJ2-1 TRBV27 CASSSTGTSGNEQFF TGTGCCAGCAGTTCCACCGGGACCTCGGGGAATGAGCAGTTCTTC
once . TRBJ2-2 TRBV6-4 CASRKTGTGELFF TGTGCCAGCAGGAAGACGGGGACCGGGGAGCTGTTTTTT
. . TRBJ2-7 TRBV20-1 CKGGDSYEQYF TGCAAAGGAGGCGATTCGTACGAGCAGTACTTC
. TRBD2 TRBJ2-5 TRBV7-2 CASSPGLAGEEQYF TGTGCCAGCAGCCCGGGACTAGCGGGGGAAGAGCAGTACTTC
once . TRBJ2-2 TRBV6-5 CASWRGRYTGELFF TGTGCCAGTTGGAGGGGGAGGTACACCGGGGAGCTGTTTTTT
. . TRBJ2-5 TRBV5-6 CASSRQETQYF TGTGCCAGCAGCAGGCAAGAGACCCAGTACTTC
once TRBD1 TRBJ2-7 TRBV30 CAWSTLATGGEQYF TGTGCCTGGAGCACGTTAGCGACAGGGGGCGAGCAGTACTTC
once . TRBJ2-3 TRBV10-3 CAISFTGSTDTQYF TGTGCCATCAGTTTTACAGGAAGCACAGATACGCAGTATTTT
. . TRBJ2-2 TRBV6-5 CASRRLTGELFF TGTGCCAGCAGGAGACTTACCGGGGAGCTGTTTTTT
once . TRBJ2-7 TRBV7-2 CASSDGLIYEQYF TGTGCCAGCAGCGACGGTCTCATCTACGAGCAGTACTTC
. . TRBJ2-7 TRBV28 CASSLIGAPSYEQYF TGTGCCAGCAGTTTAATAGGGGCGCCCTCCTACGAGCAGTACTTC
. . TRBJ1-1 TRBV28 CASSLSNTEAFF TGTGCCAGCAGTTTGTCCAACACTGAAGCTTTCTTT
. . TRBJ1-3 TRBV29-1 CSVRSGESSGNTIYF TGCAGCGTTCGCTCAGGGGAGAGCTCTGGAAACACCATATATTTT
. . TRBJ1-2 TRBV6-1 CASSEVRRGDNYGYTF TGTGCCAGCAGTGAAGTCCGCAGGGGAGATAACTATGGCTACACCTTC
. . TRBJ2-3 TRBV5-4 CASSFGRWATDTQYF TGTGCCAGCAGCTTTGGGAGGTGGGCCACAGATACGCAGTATTTT
. . TRBJ2-5 TRBV7-2 CASSFLQWETQYF TGTGCCAGCAGCTTTCTTCAGTGGGAGACCCAGTACTTC
. . TRBJ1-1 TRBV11-2 CASSLVGLGYTEAFF TGTGCCAGCAGCTTAGTAGGGTTAGGGTACACTGAAGCTTTCTTT
. TRBD1 TRBJ1-4 TRBV19 CASSTVPGQALNEKLFF TGTGCCAGTAGTACAGTCCCGGGACAGGCTCTGAATGAAAAACTGTTTTTT
. . TRBJ1-2 TRBV10-3 CAAGPLLTHGYTF TGTGCCGCAGGGCCTCTCCTTACCCATGGCTACACCTTC
. . TRBJ2-3 TRBV5-1 CASSLTVRGAPDTQYF TGCGCCAGCAGCTTGACCGTCAGGGGGGCGCCTGATACGCAGTATTTT
. . TRBJ1-1 TRBV7-9 CASSRTSEAFF TGTGCCAGCAGCCGAACCTCTGAAGCTTTCTTT
few . TRBJ2-7 TRBV6-1 CASMAGGKEQYF TGTGCCAGCATGGCAGGGGGGAAAGAGCAGTACTTC
. . TRBJ1-6 TRBV6-6 CASSYSTSSSPLHF TGTGCCAGCAGTTACTCGACTTCCAGCTCACCCCTCCACTTT
. . TRBJ1-3 TRBV30 CAWVGTRGNTIYF TGTGCCTGGGTGGGGACTCGGGGAAACACCATATATTTT
. . TRBJ1-5 TRBV27 CASSLLGNQPQHF TGTGCCAGCAGTTTATTAGGGAATCAGCCCCAGCATTTT
. TRBD1 TRBJ2-7 TRBV5-1 CASSPEGGQGHEQYF TGCGCCAGCAGCCCAGAGGGAGGACAGGGTCACGAGCAGTACTTC
. TRBD2 TRBJ2-1 TRBV5-4 CASNPGLAKEQFF TGTGCCAGCAACCCGGGACTAGCTAAGGAGCAGTTCTTC
few TRBD1 TRBJ1-1 TRBV7-3 CASSPQPGQGSEAFF TGTGCCAGCAGCCCACAACCGGGACAGGGATCGGAAGCTTTCTTT